This T cell receptor (beta chain) was documented in a study of OX40 agonist ivuxolimab in advanced cancers. About the study: Clinicians treated patients with ivuxolimab, an agonistic anti-OX40 (CD134) antibody. Notes on the study in general: With doses of 0.1 to 3.0 mg/kg, CD4+ and CD8+ blood T cells had undergone clonal expansion by week 6. Antigen specificity remained undetermined for the expanded peripheral T cells.

V dropped 1 base and J dropped 0 bases, with 7 bases sitting between them. The CDR3 has 15 amino acids. Germline loops: CDR1 MNHEY, CDR2 SVGAGI. Patients were ineligible given autoimmune disease history or systemic immunosuppression. With respect to this clone: Its antigen is undetermined.

The protocol was immunoSEQ multiplex PCR, while the TCRdb copy is restricted to in-frame clones and leaves out a portion. This table holds around 67,000 clones, 80% to 90% found once. The rearrangement joins TRBV6-5 to TRBJ1-5, with D hard to call. Sample: CD4+ or CD8+ T cells sorted from blood, taken in a trial of the OX40 agonist ivuxolimab. This clonotype originated in an adult with an advanced solid tumor such as melanoma, head and neck, liver or kidney cancer. CDR3 in amino acids: CASSYFAGSNQPQHF. CDR3 bases: TGTGCCAGCAGTTACTTCGCCGGTAGCAATCAGCCCCAGCATTTT.